Each of the 21 T cell receptor beta chains below was sequenced from the same sample in a study of CD8+CD57+ T cells in acquired aplastic anemia. Genomic DNA was employed as the template in profiling TCR beta VDJ and CDR3. TCRdb used MiXCR to reprocess the reads, holding one entry per CDR3 protein. This table has hundreds of thousands of distinct CDR3 sequences, under 40% appearing once. By flow cytometry, patients selected for sequencing had shown an expansion of CD8+CD57+ cells. Sequencing was carried out using sorted CD4+, CD8+, or CD8+CD57+ T cells (not recorded which) from PBMCs. The receptors originated from a human donor with aplastic anemia.

This chain links TRBV7-3 with TRBJ2-7, with 13 bases matching TRBD2. This CDR3 is 15 amino acids long. Losses at the gene ends were 5 bases for V and 5 bases for J; bases not matched to a gene: 6. CDR1 and CDR2 (germline): SGHTA, FQGTGA. CDR3 sequence (DNA): TGTGCCAGCAGCCTCACTAGCGGGAGGGTGGACGAGCAGTACTTC. It encodes CASSLTSGRVDEQYF.

This clonotype came up many times. The chain is built from TRBV10-3 and TRBJ1-1, with D uncertain. The length of the CDR3 is 15 residues. Trimming shortened V by 8 bases and J by 5 bases, and 21 bases separated the two germline ends. CDR1 and CDR2 (germline): ENHRY, SYGVKD. The CDR3 loop reads CAISQRVEDGTEAFF. CDR3 nucleotides: TGTGCCATCTCCCAGAGGGTGGAGGATGGGACTGAAGCTTTCTTT.

This clonotype was counted only a few times. V is TRBV12-3 or TRBV12-4 and J is TRBJ1-3; maybe TRBD1 (6 bases). CDR3 length equals 15 residues. The V and J ends lost 5 bases and 2 bases respectively, with 13 bases between them. The CDR3 region is CASSATGSPGNTIYF. The CDR3, as DNA: TGTGCCAGCAGTGCTACAGGGTCTCCTGGAAACACCATATATTTT.

The chain combines TRBV11-2 with TRBJ1-6, with D perhaps TRBD1 (6 bases). Trimming removed 0 bases from V and 7 bases from J, with 13 bases in between. The CDR3 sequence is 16 residues long. Germline V gene sequence: CDR1 SGHAT, CDR2 FQNNGV. CDR3 in DNA: TGTGCCAGCAGCTTAGACCTAACAGGGCCAAATTCACCCCTCCACTTT. It codes for CASSLDLTGPNSPLHF.

This clonotype was found a few times. A read error may account for a junction end that differs from germline. The rearrangement joins TRBV7-7 to TRBJ2-2, with TRBD2 matching over 13 bases. The CDR3 extends over 17 amino acids. The V gene's germline CDR1 is SSHAT and CDR2 FNYEAQ (reference sequence). CDR3 sequence: CASSSTSGGTNTGELFF. In nucleotides, the CDR3 is TGTGCTAGCAGCTCGACTAGCGGGGGGACGAACACCGGGGAGCTGTTTTTT.

Many counts were recorded for this clonotype. The chain carries TRBV20-1 and TRBJ1-2; TRBD1 aligns across 8 bases. The CDR3 has 12 amino acids. Germline CDR1 and CDR2: DFQATT and SNEGSKA (reference sequence). The V and J ends lost 5 bases and 4 bases, in that order; junction bases with no gene match: 3. The CDR3 sequence: CSAGDRIYGYTF. In DNA form, the CDR3 reads TGCAGTGCTGGGGACAGGATCTATGGCTACACCTTC.

V usage is TRBV18 and J usage is TRBJ1-5, with 7 bases aligning to TRBD1. The CDR3 extends over 16 amino acids. V was clipped by 3 bases and J by 0 bases; unmatched bases: 5. The germline gives CDR1 KGHSH, CDR2 LQKENI. CDR3 region: CASSPFGQDSNQPQHF. The CDR3 DNA reads TGTGCCAGCTCACCCTTCGGACAGGATAGCAATCAGCCCCAGCATTTT.

This clonotype was detected only a few times. V gene TRBV15 combines with J gene TRBJ2-1, with 11 bases fitting TRBD1. With V trimmed by 3 bases and J by 8 bases, 12 bases remained unmatched. Germline CDR1 LNHNV, CDR2 YYDKDF (reference sequence). The CDR3 consists of 17 residues. This CDR3 is CATSSKDRDRGFHEQFF. The CDR3 bases are TGTGCCACCAGCAGTAAAGACCGGGACAGGGGGTTTCATGAGCAGTTCTTC.

This sequence joins TRBV9 and TRBJ2-3; tentative D call: TRBD2 (6 bases). This CDR3 is built from 19 residues. Germline V CDR1 and CDR2: SGDLS, YYNGEE. V lost 1 base and J 1 base, leaving 22 bases between the germline ends. In nucleotides, the CDR3 is TGTGCCAGCAGCGTATCGCGCGGAGGGCGTGTTAGCGGCACAGATACGCAGTATTTT. It codes for CASSVSRGGRVSGTDTQYF.

This clonotype has a handful of counts. The gene calls are TRBV6-1 and TRBJ1-4; D remains unclear. This CDR3 is 14 amino acids long. The V gene lost 7 bases and the J gene lost 7 bases, with 16 bases spanning the gap. In germline, CDR1 is MNHNS, CDR2 SASEGT. CDR3 protein: CASTRTLMGEKLFF. The CDR3 coding sequence is TGTGCCAGCACTAGGACCTTAATGGGTGAAAAACTGTTTTTT.

This clonotype has just a few counts. The V call is TRBV15, the J call TRBJ2-3, with 8 bases lining up with TRBD1. The J segment lost 7 bases and the V segment lost 3 bases, leaving 6 bases of the junction unmatched. Germline V gene sequence: CDR1 LNHNV, CDR2 YYDKDF (reference sequence). The length of the CDR3 is 14 residues. The CDR3 sequence is CATSRATGGNTQYF. CDR3 DNA sequence: TGTGCCACCAGCAGGGCTACAGGGGGGAATACGCAGTATTTT.

Notes on this clonotype: A much larger clone lies a single base off, so this may be a read error. This chain links TRBV7-2 with TRBJ2-7, with D hard to call. This CDR3 is 14 amino acids long. V was trimmed by 6 bases and J by 4 bases, leaving 16 bases between them. CDR1 is SGHTA and CDR2 is FQGNSA in the germline V gene. The CDR3 nucleotides are TGTGCCAGCAGGCCGCGAAACAGAGTATACGAGCAGTACTTC. It specifies CASRPRNRVYEQYF.

This clonotype was recorded at least ten times. The chain uses TRBV7-2 and TRBJ1-2; D gene unclear. The ends were cut back, 5 bases at V and 4 bases at J, with 11 bases in the middle. Per germline, CDR1 SGHTA and CDR2 FQGNSA. The CDR3 is 13 amino acids. The CDR3 nucleotides are TGTGCCAGCAGCGTCGACTTGGGCTATGGCTACACCTTC. Encoded protein: CASSVDLGYGYTF. Looking up the rest from reference TRBV7-2 and TRBJ1-2 gives the full variable domain: GAGVSQSPSNKVTEKGKDVELRCDPISGHTALYWYRQSLGQGLEFLIYFQGNSAPDKSGLPSDRFSAERTGGSVSTLTIQRTQQEDSAVYLCASSVDLGYGYTFGSGTRLTVV.

This clonotype was found a few times. The DNA for the CDR3 is TGTGCCAGCAGCTTAGTTCGCCTAGCCGGCACAGATACGCAGTATTTT. This encodes CASSLVRLAGTDTQYF. This chain links TRBV11-2 with TRBJ2-3; perhaps TRBD2 as D (5 bases). CDR1 is SGHAT and CDR2 is FQNNGV in the germline V gene. This CDR3 contains 16 residues. The V gene lost 1 base and the J gene lost 1 base, with 12 bases spanning the gap.

This clonotype was detected a few times. The J gene is TRBJ1-3, the V gene TRBV7-9; no reliable D call. The germline CDR1 and CDR2 sequences are SEHNR and FQNEAQ (reference sequence). The CDR3 length is 14 residues. The ends were cut back, 1 base at V and 2 bases at J, with 6 bases in the middle. The CDR3 nucleotides are TGTGCCAGCAGCTTAGGGGAGGCTGGAAACACCATATATTTT. It translates to CASSLGEAGNTIYF.

This clonotype was recorded only once. The chain joins TRBV2 to TRBJ2-2; perhaps TRBD1 as D (5 bases). Per the germline V gene, CDR1 is SNHLY and CDR2 is FYNNEI. CDR3 size: 13 residues. Deletions cut 6 bases from V and 8 bases from J, with 13 bases between. The DNA for the CDR3 is TGTGCCAGCAGCAACATAGGGGTTGGGGAGCTGTTTTTT. As protein: CASSNIGVGELFF.

The rearrangement joins TRBV9 to TRBJ2-3, with TRBD1 identical over 8 bases. After removal of 4 bases from V and 5 bases from J, the junction contained 9 bases not matched to a gene. CDR1 is SGDLS, CDR2 YYNGEE, per germline. The CDR3 runs to 15 residues. The CDR3 DNA reads as TGTGCCAGCAGCTTTTCAGGGGGCGCGGTAGATACGCAGTATTTT. It codes for CASSFSGGAVDTQYF.

In this sample, this clonotype turned up many times. The V call is TRBV10-3, the J call TRBJ1-2, with 8 bases aligning to TRBD1. The CDR3 has 15 amino acids. J was trimmed by 4 bases and V by 5 bases; bases with no gene match: 9. Germline CDR1 and CDR2: ENHRY and SYGVKD. The CDR3 region has the DNA TGTGCCATCAGTATTGGACAGGGTAGTGCCTATGGCTACACCTTC. Translated: CAISIGQGSAYGYTF.

This clonotype has just a few counts. V and J are TRBV5-1 and TRBJ1-2; 9 nucleotides line up with TRBD1. The CDR3 sequence is 14 residues long. V dropped 0 bases and J dropped 8; count of bases not matched to a gene: 5. Germline values: CDR1 SGHRS, CDR2 YFSETQ. CDR3 sequence (DNA): TGCGCCAGCAGCTTGGCCGGGACAGGGCGAGGCTACACCTTC. Protein product: CASSLAGTGRGYTF.

The V and J genes are TRBV25-1 and TRBJ2-6; possible D gene TRBD2, 6 bases. With 6 bases removed from V and 2 bases from J, the gap between germline ends came to 11 bases. The CDR3 totals 15 residues. CDR1 and CDR2 from the germline V gene are MGHDK and SYGVNS. The CDR3 is CASSQRAPGANVLTF. CDR3 nucleotides: TGTGCCAGCAGCCAGCGGGCCCCTGGGGCCAACGTCCTGACTTTC.

The V gene is TRBV7-3, the J gene TRBJ2-3, with D hard to call. Looked up from germline, CDR1 is SGHTA and CDR2 is FQGTGA. Trimming removed 5 bases at V and 1 base at J, with 10 bases between. CDR3 size: 14 residues. CDR3 DNA sequence: TGTGCCAGCAGCCCGAGTTTGGGCACAGATACGCAGTATTTT. The encoded protein is CASSPSLGTDTQYF.